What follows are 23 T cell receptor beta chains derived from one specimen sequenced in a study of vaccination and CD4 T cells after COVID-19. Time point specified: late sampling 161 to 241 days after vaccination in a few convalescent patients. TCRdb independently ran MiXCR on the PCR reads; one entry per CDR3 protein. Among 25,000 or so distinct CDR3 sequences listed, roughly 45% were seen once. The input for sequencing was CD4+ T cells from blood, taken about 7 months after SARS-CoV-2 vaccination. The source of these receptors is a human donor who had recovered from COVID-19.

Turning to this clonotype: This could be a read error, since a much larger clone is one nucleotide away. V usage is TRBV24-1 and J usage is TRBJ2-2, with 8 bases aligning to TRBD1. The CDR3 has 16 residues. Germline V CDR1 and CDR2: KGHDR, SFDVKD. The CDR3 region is CAASDLAGGDTGELFF. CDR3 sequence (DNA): TGTGCCGCCAGTGATTTGGCAGGGGGCGACACCGGGGAGCTGTTTTTT.

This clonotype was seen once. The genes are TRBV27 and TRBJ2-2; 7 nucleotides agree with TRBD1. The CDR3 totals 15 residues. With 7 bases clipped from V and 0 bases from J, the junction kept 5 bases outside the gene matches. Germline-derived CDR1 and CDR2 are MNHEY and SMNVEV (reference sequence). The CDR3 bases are TGTGCCAGCAATCCGACAGGGACGAACACCGGGGAGCTGTTTTTT. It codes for CASNPTGTNTGELFF.

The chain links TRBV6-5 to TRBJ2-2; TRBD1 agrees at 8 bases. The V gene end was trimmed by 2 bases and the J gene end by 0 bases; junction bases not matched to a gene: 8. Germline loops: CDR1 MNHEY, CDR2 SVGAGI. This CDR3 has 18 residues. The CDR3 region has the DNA TGTGCCAGCAGTTACCTCCGCCGGGACAGGACGAACACCGGGGAGCTGTTTTTT. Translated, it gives CASSYLRRDRTNTGELFF.

CDR3 DNA: TGCAGTCCAGTCCGGGGCCCTGGAAACACCATATATTTT. Its protein is CSPVRGPGNTIYF. V gene TRBV20-1 combines with J gene TRBJ1-3; TRBD1 is a possible D gene (5 bases). Germline assignment: CDR1 DFQATT and CDR2 SNEGSKA (reference sequence). V was trimmed by 8 bases and J by 2 bases, leaving 13 bases between them. This CDR3 has 13 amino acids.

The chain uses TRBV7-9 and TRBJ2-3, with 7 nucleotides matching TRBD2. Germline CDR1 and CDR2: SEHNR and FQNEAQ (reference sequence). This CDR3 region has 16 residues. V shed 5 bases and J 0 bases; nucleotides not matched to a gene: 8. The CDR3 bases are TGTGCCAGCAGCAAAGGTCGCGGGAGAAGCACAGATACGCAGTATTTT. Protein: CASSKGRGRSTDTQYF. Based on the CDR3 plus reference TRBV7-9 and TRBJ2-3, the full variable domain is DTGVSQNPRHKITKRGQNVTFRCDPISEHNRLYWYRQTLGQGPEFLTYFQNEAQLEKSRLLSDRFSAERPKGSFSTLEIQRTEQGDSAMYLCASSKGRGRSTDTQYFGPGTRLTVL.

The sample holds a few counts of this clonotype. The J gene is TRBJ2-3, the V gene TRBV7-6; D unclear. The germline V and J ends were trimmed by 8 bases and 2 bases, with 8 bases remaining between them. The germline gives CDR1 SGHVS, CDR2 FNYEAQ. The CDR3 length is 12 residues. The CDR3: CASASATDTQYF. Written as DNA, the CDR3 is TGTGCCAGCGCGAGCGCCACAGATACGCAGTATTTT.

CDR3 DNA: TGCGCCAGCAGCCAAGATTCGGGGGGCCCCTATGGCTACACCTTC. Residues: CASSQDSGGPYGYTF. This sequence joins TRBV4-1 and TRBJ1-2; D is perhaps TRBD1 (6 bases). The CDR3 totals 15 residues. Germline V gives CDR1 MGHRA, CDR2 YSYEKL. V shed 0 bases and J shed 4 bases, with 12 bases lying between them.

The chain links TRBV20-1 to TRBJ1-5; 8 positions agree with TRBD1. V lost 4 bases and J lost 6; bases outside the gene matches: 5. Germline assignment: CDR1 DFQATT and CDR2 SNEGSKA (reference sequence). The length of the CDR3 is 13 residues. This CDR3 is CSANRQGSQPQHF. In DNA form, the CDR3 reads TGCAGTGCTAACCGACAGGGGAGTCAGCCCCAGCATTTT.

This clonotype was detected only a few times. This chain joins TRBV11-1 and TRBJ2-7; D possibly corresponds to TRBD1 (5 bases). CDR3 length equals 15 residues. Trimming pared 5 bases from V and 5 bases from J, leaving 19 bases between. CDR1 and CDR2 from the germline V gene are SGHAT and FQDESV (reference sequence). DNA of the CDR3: TGTGCCAGCAGCCCAGGGAACATTCAGGACCACGAGCAGTACTTC. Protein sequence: CASSPGNIQDHEQYF. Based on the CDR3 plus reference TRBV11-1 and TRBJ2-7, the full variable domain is EAEVAQSPRYKITEKSQAVAFWCDPISGHATLYWYRQILGQGPELLVQFQDESVVDDSQLPKDRFSAERLKGVDSTLKIQPAELGDSAMYLCASSPGNIQDHEQYFGPGTRLTVT.

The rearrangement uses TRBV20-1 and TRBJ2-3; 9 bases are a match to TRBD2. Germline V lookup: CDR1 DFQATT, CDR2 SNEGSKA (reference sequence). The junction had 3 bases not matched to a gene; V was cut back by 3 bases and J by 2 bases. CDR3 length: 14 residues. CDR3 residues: CSASPSGNTDTQYF. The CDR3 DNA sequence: TGCAGTGCTAGCCCTAGCGGGAACACAGATACGCAGTATTTT.

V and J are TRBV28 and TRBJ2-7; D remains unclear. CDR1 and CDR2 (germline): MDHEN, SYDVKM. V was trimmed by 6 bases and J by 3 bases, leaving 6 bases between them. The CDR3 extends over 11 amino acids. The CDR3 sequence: CASRDDYEQYF. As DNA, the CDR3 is TGTGCCAGCAGGGACGACTACGAGCAGTACTTC. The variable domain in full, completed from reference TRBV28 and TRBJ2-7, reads DVKVTQSSRYLVKRTGEKVFLECVQDMDHENMFWYRQDPGLGLRLIYFSYDVKMKEKGDIPEGYSVSREKKERFSLILESASTNQTSMYLCASRDDYEQYFGPGTRLTVT.

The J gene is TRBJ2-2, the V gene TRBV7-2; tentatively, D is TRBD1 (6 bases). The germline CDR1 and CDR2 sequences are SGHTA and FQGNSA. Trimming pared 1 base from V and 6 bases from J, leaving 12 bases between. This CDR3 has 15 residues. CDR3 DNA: TGTGCCAGCAGCTTAGTGCAGGGGCAGTCCGGGGAGCTGTTTTTT. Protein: CASSLVQGQSGELFF.

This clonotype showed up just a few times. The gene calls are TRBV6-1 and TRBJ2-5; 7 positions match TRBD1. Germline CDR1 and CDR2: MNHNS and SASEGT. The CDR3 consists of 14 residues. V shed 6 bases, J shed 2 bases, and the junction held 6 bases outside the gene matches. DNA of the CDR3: TGTGCCAGCAGCCCGGACAGGCGACAAGAGACCCAGTACTTC. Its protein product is CASSPDRRQETQYF.

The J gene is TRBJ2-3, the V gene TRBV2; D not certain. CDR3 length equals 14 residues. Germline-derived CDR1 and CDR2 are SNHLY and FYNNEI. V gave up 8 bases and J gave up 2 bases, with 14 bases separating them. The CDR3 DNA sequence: TGTGCCAGCTTAGCCGGAGAAGCCACAGATACGCAGTATTTT. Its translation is CASLAGEATDTQYF.

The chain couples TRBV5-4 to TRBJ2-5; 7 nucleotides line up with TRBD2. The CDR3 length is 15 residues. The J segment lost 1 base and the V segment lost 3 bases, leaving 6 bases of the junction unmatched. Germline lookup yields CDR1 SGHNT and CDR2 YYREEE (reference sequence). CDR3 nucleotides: TGTGCCAGCAGCTGGGAGACTAGCTTCCAAGAGACCCAGTACTTC. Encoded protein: CASSWETSFQETQYF.

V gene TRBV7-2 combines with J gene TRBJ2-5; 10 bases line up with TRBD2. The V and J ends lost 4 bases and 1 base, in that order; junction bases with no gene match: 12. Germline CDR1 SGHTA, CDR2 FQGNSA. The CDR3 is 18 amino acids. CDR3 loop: CASSSPPGTSVPQETQYF. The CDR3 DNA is TGTGCCAGCAGCTCACCCCCCGGGACTAGCGTACCCCAAGAGACCCAGTACTTC.

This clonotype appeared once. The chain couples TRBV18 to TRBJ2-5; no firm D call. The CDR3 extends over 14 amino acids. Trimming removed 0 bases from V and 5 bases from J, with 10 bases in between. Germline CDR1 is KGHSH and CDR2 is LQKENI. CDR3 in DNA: TGTGCCAGCTCACCACCTAGCCTCCTGGAGACCCAGTACTTC. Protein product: CASSPPSLLETQYF.

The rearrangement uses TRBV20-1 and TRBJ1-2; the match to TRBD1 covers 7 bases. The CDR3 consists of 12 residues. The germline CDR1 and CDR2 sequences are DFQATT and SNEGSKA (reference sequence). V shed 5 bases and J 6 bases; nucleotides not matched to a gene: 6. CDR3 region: CSALQGMDGYTF. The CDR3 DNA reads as TGCAGTGCTTTACAGGGGATGGATGGCTACACCTTC.

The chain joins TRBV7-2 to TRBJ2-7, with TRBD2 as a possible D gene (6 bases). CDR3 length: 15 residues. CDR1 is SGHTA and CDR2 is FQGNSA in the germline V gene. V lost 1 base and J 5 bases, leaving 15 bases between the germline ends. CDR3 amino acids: CASSLVPGESNEQYF. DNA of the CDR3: TGTGCCAGCAGCTTAGTCCCGGGAGAGTCAAACGAGCAGTACTTC.

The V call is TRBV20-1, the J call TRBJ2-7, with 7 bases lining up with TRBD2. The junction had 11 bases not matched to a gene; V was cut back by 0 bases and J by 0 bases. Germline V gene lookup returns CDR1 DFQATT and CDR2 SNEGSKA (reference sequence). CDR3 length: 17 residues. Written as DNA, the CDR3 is TGCAGTGCTAGAGATATGGTAACTAGCGCGAGCTCCTACGAGCAGTACTTC. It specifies CSARDMVTSASSYEQYF.

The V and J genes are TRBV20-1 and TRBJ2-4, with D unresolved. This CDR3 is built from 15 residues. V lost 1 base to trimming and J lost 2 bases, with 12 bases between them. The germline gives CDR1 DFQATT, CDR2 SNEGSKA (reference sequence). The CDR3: CSARAMETTKNIQYF. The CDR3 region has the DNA TGCAGTGCTAGAGCCATGGAGACGACCAAAAACATTCAGTACTTC.

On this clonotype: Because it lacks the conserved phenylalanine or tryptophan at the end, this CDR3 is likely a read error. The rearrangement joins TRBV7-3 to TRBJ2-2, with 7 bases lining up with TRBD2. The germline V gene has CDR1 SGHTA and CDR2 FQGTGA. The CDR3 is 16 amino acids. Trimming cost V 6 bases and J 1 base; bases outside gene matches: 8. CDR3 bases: TGTGCCAGCAGTCGGGGAGGGCAGGGGAACACCGGGGAGCTGTTTTCT. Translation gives CASSRGGQGNTGELFS.

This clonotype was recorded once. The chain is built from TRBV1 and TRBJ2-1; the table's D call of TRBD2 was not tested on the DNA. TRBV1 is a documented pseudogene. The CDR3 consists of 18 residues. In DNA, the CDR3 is TGCACCAGCAGCCAAGATGAAAGCGTAGCGGGAGGGCCGAATGAGCAGTTCTTC. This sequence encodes CTSSQDESVAGGPNEQFF.